The T cell receptor (beta chain) under discussion was sequenced for a study of blood T cell repertoires in COVID-19. The wider study: Some COVID-19 samples were acute and others convalescent; all came from the United States, Italy and Spain. PBMCs, B-cell-depleted T cells, or T cells were the source of the cDNA or gDNA that made up the material.

Germline V gives CDR1 SEHNR, CDR2 FQNEAQ (reference sequence). V trimming: 5 bases; J trimming: 3 bases; junction bases outside the gene matches: 6. The CDR3 totals 15 residues. In the original analysis: Counts of nucleated cells, estimated from reference gene primer amplification, were obtained. The protocol was immunoSEQ multiplex PCR, while the TCRdb copy is restricted to in-frame clones and leaves out a portion. Clone size and the V and J calls come from that table; the DNA yielded D and trimming. Of 60,000 to 80,000 clones listed, over 75% are singletons. The TCR sequence derives from a human donor in a cohort sampled during active COVID-19. Sequencing was carried out using peripheral blood. J is TRBJ2-5 and V is TRBV7-9; TRBD2 matches 10 bases. The CDR3 bases are TGTGCCAGCAGCCGGGCCGGACTAGCGGAAGAGACCCAGTACTTC. Amino acids: CASSRAGLAEETQYF.